The rows below give T cell receptor beta chains drawn from one sample of a study of cytomegalovirus exposure and HLA in healthy donors. Sequencing was performed with immunoSEQ multiplex PCR; in TCRdb, only in-frame clones are kept and a portion is missing. Found here are 120,000 to 150,000 clones, roughly 68% of them singletons; the top ten hold 4% to 5.5%. Sequenced material: PBMCs. These receptor sequences come from a man between 60 and 75 years old in good health and CMV-seronegative. The CDR3 runs from the conserved cysteine through the conserved F or W. The order of the fields is CDR3 protein, CDR3 DNA, D gene, clone size, J gene, V gene. D genes are given only for firm matches. Part of the rows lack a size; the others show once, few, many or a class for expanded clones.

CDR3 protein: CASSQATVLTGNTIYF
CDR3 DNA: TGTGCCAGCAGCCAGGCGACGGTGCTTACTGGAAACACCATATATTTT
D gene: NA
clone size: NA
J gene: TRBJ1-3
V gene: TRBV5-5

CDR3 protein: CSASVPSGSFNEQFF
CDR3 DNA: TGCAGCGCCTCGGTCCCTAGCGGGAGTTTTAATGAGCAGTTCTTC
D gene: TRBD2
clone size: NA
J gene: TRBJ2-1
V gene: TRBV29-1

CDR3 protein: CASSQGWNSNIVGTGGVYGYTF
CDR3 DNA: TGTGCCAGCAGCCAAGGATGGAATTCTAACATTGTGGGGACAGGGGGTGTGTATGGCTACACCTTC
D gene: TRBD1
clone size: NA
J gene: TRBJ1-2
V gene: TRBV14

CDR3 protein: CASSLGSSVYEQYF
CDR3 DNA: TGTGCCAGCAGCTTAGGGAGTTCCGTGTACGAGCAGTACTTC
D gene: NA
clone size: few
J gene: TRBJ2-7
V gene: TRBV7-9

CDR3 protein: CASSETGDREAFF
CDR3 DNA: TGTGCCAGCAGTGAGACCGGAGATAGAGAAGCTTTCTTT
D gene: NA
clone size: NA
J gene: TRBJ1-1
V gene: TRBV6-1

CDR3 protein: CASSVEDSYNEQFF
CDR3 DNA: TGTGCCAGCAGCGTAGAAGACAGCTACAATGAGCAGTTCTTC
D gene: NA
clone size: few
J gene: TRBJ2-1
V gene: TRBV9

CDR3 protein: CASSLTSQPMNTEAFF
CDR3 DNA: TGCGCCAGCAGCTTAACTTCACAGCCCATGAACACTGAAGCTTTCTTT
D gene: NA
clone size: NA
J gene: TRBJ1-1
V gene: TRBV5-1

CDR3 protein: CASSPAGDYGYTF
CDR3 DNA: TGTGCCAGCAGTCCGGCAGGGGATTATGGCTACACCTTC
D gene: NA
clone size: once
J gene: TRBJ1-2
V gene: TRBV28

CDR3 protein: CASGTGVNQPQHF
CDR3 DNA: TGTGCCAGCGGAACAGGGGTGAATCAGCCCCAGCATTTT
D gene: TRBD1
clone size: NA
J gene: TRBJ1-5
V gene: TRBV6-5

CDR3 protein: CASSGGAGRGFYEQYF
CDR3 DNA: TGTGCCAGCAGCGGGGGTGCGGGCAGGGGGTTCTACGAGCAGTACTTC
D gene: TRBD1
clone size: NA
J gene: TRBJ2-7
V gene: TRBV5-4

CDR3 protein: CASSQTGEGGSPLHF
CDR3 DNA: TGTGCCAGCAGTCAAACAGGGGAAGGGGGCTCACCCCTCCACTTT
D gene: TRBD1
clone size: few
J gene: TRBJ1-6
V gene: TRBV28

CDR3 protein: CALGGDYGYTF
CDR3 DNA: TGTGCCCTCGGGGGGGACTATGGCTACACCTTC
D gene: NA
clone size: once
J gene: TRBJ1-2
V gene: TRBV28

CDR3 protein: CASTPRGTEAFF
CDR3 DNA: TGCGCCAGCACCCCCAGGGGCACTGAAGCTTTCTTT
D gene: NA
clone size: NA
J gene: TRBJ1-1
V gene: TRBV10-2

CDR3 protein: CASSLVTGLNSPLHF
CDR3 DNA: TGTGCCAGCAGCTTAGTGACAGGGCTTAATTCACCCCTCCACTTT
D gene: TRBD1
clone size: NA
J gene: TRBJ1-6
V gene: TRBV7-2

CDR3 protein: CASRTDRSSYNSPLHF
CDR3 DNA: TGTGCCAGCAGGACGGACAGGAGCTCCTATAATTCACCCCTCCACTTT
D gene: TRBD1
clone size: NA
J gene: TRBJ1-6
V gene: TRBV27

CDR3 protein: CASSTRDRARDTEAFF
CDR3 DNA: TGTGCCAGCAGTACACGGGACAGGGCGCGGGACACTGAAGCTTTCTTT
D gene: TRBD1
clone size: once
J gene: TRBJ1-1
V gene: TRBV6-6

CDR3 protein: CASSHTTEGLETQYF
CDR3 DNA: TGTGCCAGCAGCCATACGACAGAAGGGTTGGAGACCCAGTACTTC
D gene: NA
clone size: NA
J gene: TRBJ2-5
V gene: TRBV5-4

CDR3 protein: CSVGDRNEKLFF
CDR3 DNA: TGCAGCGTCGGAGACAGAAATGAAAAACTGTTTTTT
D gene: NA
clone size: NA
J gene: TRBJ1-4
V gene: TRBV29-1

CDR3 protein: CASSLTGGDPGELFF
CDR3 DNA: TGCGCCAGCAGCCTGACAGGGGGCGACCCCGGGGAGCTGTTTTTT
D gene: TRBD1
clone size: NA
J gene: TRBJ2-2
V gene: TRBV5-1

CDR3 protein: CASRHPEGTQYF
CDR3 DNA: TGTGCCAGCCGTCATCCGGAGGGTACGCAGTATTTT
D gene: NA
clone size: NA
J gene: TRBJ2-3
V gene: TRBV6-1

CDR3 protein: CASSLDSSGNTIYF
CDR3 DNA: TGTGCCAGCAGCTTGGACAGCTCTGGAAACACCATATATTTT
D gene: NA
clone size: NA
J gene: TRBJ1-3
V gene: TRBV7-6

CDR3 protein: CSVEGGQGTEQYF
CDR3 DNA: TGCAGCGTTGAAGGGGGTCAGGGGACCGAGCAGTACTTC
D gene: NA
clone size: NA
J gene: TRBJ2-7
V gene: TRBV29-1

CDR3 protein: CASSPQADISLNTEAFF
CDR3 DNA: TGTGCCAGCTCACCGCAGGCAGATATTTCATTGAACACTGAAGCTTTCTTT
D gene: NA
clone size: NA
J gene: TRBJ1-1
V gene: TRBV18

CDR3 protein: CASSYSSGSLGTEAFF
CDR3 DNA: TGTGCCAGCAGTTACTCCTCGGGGTCCCTTGGCACTGAAGCTTTCTTT
D gene: NA
clone size: NA
J gene: TRBJ1-1
V gene: TRBV6-5

CDR3 protein: CASSIPTGEDTGELFF
CDR3 DNA: TGTGCCAGTAGTATACCGACAGGGGAGGACACCGGGGAGCTGTTTTTT
D gene: TRBD1
clone size: once
J gene: TRBJ2-2
V gene: TRBV19

CDR3 protein: CASSWSTSTDTQYF
CDR3 DNA: TGTGCCAGCAGCTGGAGCACAAGCACAGATACGCAGTATTTT
D gene: NA
clone size: NA
J gene: TRBJ2-3
V gene: TRBV11-3

CDR3 protein: CASSLAGRAGVDEQYF
CDR3 DNA: TGTGCCAGCAGCTTAGCAGGCCGGGCGGGTGTAGACGAGCAGTACTTC
D gene: NA
clone size: NA
J gene: TRBJ2-7
V gene: TRBV11-2

CDR3 protein: CASSTGENTEAFF
CDR3 DNA: TGTGCCAGCAGTACCGGGGAGAACACTGAAGCTTTCTTT
D gene: NA
clone size: NA
J gene: TRBJ1-1
V gene: TRBV28

CDR3 protein: CASSLDTGFNQPQHF
CDR3 DNA: TGCGCCAGCAGCTTGGATACAGGGTTTAATCAGCCCCAGCATTTT
D gene: NA
clone size: NA
J gene: TRBJ1-5
V gene: TRBV5-1

CDR3 protein: CASSLGGLADYEQYF
CDR3 DNA: TGTGCCAGCAGCTTAGGGGGACTAGCGGACTACGAGCAGTACTTC
D gene: TRBD2
clone size: NA
J gene: TRBJ2-7
V gene: TRBV11-2

CDR3 protein: CASSQRLAGGENEQFF
CDR3 DNA: TGTGCCAGCAGCCAGCGTCTAGCGGGAGGGGAAAATGAGCAGTTCTTC
D gene: TRBD2
clone size: NA
J gene: TRBJ2-1
V gene: TRBV16

CDR3 protein: CASSDGGEDEQYF
CDR3 DNA: TGTGCCAGCAGTGACGGCGGGGAAGACGAGCAGTACTTC
D gene: NA
clone size: NA
J gene: TRBJ2-7
V gene: TRBV6-1

CDR3 protein: CASSLVVGQHKNIQYF
CDR3 DNA: TGTGCCAGCAGCTTAGTAGTAGGACAGCACAAAAACATTCAGTACTTC
D gene: NA
clone size: NA
J gene: TRBJ2-4
V gene: TRBV7-2

CDR3 protein: CASSYSASYGYNEQFF
CDR3 DNA: TGTGCCAGCAGTTACTCAGCGAGCTACGGCTACAATGAGCAGTTCTTC
D gene: NA
clone size: few
J gene: TRBJ2-1
V gene: TRBV6-5

CDR3 protein: CASSLGGTSGTDTQYF
CDR3 DNA: TGTGCCAGCAGCTTAGGGGGGACTAGCGGCACAGATACGCAGTATTTT
D gene: TRBD2
clone size: few
J gene: TRBJ2-3
V gene: TRBV7-7

CDR3 protein: CASSLGPGGQATGYGYTF
CDR3 DNA: TGTGCCAGCAGTTTAGGTCCGGGCGGACAGGCTACGGGTTATGGCTACACCTTC
D gene: TRBD1
clone size: NA
J gene: TRBJ1-2
V gene: TRBV27

CDR3 protein: CASSYRGATGNTIYF
CDR3 DNA: TGTGCCAGCAGTTACCGGGGGGCAACGGGAAACACCATATATTTT
D gene: NA
clone size: NA
J gene: TRBJ1-3
V gene: TRBV6-6